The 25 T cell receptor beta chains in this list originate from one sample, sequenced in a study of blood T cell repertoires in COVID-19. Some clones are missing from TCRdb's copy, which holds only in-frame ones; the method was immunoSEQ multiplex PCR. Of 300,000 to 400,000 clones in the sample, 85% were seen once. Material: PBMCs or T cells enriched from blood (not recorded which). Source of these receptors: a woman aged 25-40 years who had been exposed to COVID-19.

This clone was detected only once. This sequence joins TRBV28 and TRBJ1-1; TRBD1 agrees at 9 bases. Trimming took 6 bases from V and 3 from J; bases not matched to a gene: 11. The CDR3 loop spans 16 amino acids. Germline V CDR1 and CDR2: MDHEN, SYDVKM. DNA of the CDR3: TGTGCCAGCAGAGGTACCGGGACAGGGAGGGACACTGAAGCTTTCTTT. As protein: CASRGTGTGRDTEAFF.

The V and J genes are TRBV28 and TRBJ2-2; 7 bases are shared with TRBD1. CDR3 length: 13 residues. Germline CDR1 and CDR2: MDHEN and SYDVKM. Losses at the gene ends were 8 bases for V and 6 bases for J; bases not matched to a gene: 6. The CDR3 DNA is TGTGCCAGCCGAGACAGGGTAGCCGGGGAGCTGTTTTTT. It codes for CASRDRVAGELFF.

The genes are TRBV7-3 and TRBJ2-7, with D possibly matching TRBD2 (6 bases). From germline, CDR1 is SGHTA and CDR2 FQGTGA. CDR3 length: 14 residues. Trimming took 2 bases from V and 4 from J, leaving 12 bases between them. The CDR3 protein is CASSLSGGEYEQYF. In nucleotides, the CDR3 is TGTGCCAGCAGCTTATCAGGAGGGGAGTACGAGCAGTACTTC. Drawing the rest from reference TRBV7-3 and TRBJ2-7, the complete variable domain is GAGVSQTPSNKVTEKGKYVELRCDPISGHTALYWYRQSLGQGPEFLIYFQGTGAADDSGLPNDRFFAVRPEGSVSTLKIQRTERGDSAVYLCASSLSGGEYEQYFGPGTRLTVT.

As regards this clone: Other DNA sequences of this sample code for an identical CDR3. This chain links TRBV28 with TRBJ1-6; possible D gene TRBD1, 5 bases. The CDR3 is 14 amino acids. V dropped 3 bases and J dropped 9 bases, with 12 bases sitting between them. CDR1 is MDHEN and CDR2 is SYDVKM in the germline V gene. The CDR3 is CASSFQGLGSPLHF. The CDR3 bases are TGTGCCAGCAGTTTTCAGGGCTTAGGTTCACCCCTCCACTTT.

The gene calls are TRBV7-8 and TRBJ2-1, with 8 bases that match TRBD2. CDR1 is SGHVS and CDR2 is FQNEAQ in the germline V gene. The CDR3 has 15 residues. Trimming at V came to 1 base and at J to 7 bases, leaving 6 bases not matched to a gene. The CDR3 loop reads CASSLVSGSWNEQFF. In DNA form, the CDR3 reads TGTGCCAGCAGCTTAGTAAGCGGGAGCTGGAATGAGCAGTTCTTC.

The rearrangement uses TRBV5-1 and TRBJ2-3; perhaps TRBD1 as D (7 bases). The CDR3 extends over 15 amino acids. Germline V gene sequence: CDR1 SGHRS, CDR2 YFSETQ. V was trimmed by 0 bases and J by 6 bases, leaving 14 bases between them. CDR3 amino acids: CASSLDRGGGDTQYF. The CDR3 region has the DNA TGCGCCAGCAGCTTGGACAGGGGAGGTGGGGATACGCAGTATTTT.

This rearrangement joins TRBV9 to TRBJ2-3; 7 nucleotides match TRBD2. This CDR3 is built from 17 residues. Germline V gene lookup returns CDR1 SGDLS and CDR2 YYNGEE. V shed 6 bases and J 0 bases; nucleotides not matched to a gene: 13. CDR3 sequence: CASTVYPSGFSTDTQYF. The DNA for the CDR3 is TGTGCCAGCACCGTTTACCCTAGCGGTTTTAGCACAGATACGCAGTATTTT.

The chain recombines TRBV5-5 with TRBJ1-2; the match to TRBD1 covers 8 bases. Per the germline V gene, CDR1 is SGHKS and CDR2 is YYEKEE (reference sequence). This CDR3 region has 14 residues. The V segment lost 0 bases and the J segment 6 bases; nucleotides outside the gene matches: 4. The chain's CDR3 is CASSLDRGAHGYTF. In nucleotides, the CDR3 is TGTGCCAGCAGCTTGGACAGGGGGGCACATGGCTACACCTTC. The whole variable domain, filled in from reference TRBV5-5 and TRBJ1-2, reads DAGVTQSPTHLIKTRGQQVTLRCSPISGHKSVSWYQQVLGQGPQFIFQYYEKEERGRGNFPDRFSARQFPNYSSELNVNALLLGDSALYLCASSLDRGAHGYTFGSGTRLTVV.

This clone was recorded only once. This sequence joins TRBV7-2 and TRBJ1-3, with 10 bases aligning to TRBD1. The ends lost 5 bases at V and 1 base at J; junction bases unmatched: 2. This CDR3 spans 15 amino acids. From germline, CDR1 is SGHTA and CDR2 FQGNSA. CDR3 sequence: CASSQGQGSGNTIYF. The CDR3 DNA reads TGTGCCAGCAGCCAGGGACAGGGGTCTGGAAACACCATATATTTT.

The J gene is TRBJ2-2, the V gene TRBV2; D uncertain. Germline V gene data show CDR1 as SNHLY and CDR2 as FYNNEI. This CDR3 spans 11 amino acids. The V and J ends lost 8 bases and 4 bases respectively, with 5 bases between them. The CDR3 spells CASQFTGELFF. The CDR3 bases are TGTGCCAGCCAATTCACCGGGGAGCTGTTTTTT.

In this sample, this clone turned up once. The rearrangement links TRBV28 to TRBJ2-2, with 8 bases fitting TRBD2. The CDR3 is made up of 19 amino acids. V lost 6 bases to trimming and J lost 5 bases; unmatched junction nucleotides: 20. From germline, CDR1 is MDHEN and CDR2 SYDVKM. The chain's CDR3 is CASSRLGRGGRLWTGELFF. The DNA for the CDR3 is TGTGCCAGCAGCAGGCTTGGACGGGGGGGCCGTCTTTGGACCGGGGAGCTGTTTTTT.

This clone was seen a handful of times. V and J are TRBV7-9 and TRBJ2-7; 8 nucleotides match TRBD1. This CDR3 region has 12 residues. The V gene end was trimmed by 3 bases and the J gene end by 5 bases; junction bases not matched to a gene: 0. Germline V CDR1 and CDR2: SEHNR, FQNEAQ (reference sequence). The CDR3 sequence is CASSLTGDEQYF. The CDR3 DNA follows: TGTGCCAGCAGCTTGACAGGGGACGAGCAGTACTTC. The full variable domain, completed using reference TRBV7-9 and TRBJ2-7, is DTGVSQNPRHKITKRGQNVTFRCDPISEHNRLYWYRQTLGQGPEFLTYFQNEAQLEKSRLLSDRFSAERPKGSFSTLEIQRTEQGDSAMYLCASSLTGDEQYFGPGTRLTVT.

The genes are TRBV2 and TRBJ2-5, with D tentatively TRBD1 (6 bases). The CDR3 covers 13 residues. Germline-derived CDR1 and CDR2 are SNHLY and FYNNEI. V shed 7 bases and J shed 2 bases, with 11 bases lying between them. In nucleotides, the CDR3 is TGTGCCAGCATCAGGGACACTCAAGAGACCCAGTACTTC. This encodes CASIRDTQETQYF.

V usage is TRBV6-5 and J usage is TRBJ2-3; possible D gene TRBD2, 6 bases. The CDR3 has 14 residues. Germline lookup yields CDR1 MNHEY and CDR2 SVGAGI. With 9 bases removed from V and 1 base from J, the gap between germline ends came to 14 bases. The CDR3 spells CASQTGGGTDTQYF. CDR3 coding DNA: TGTGCCAGTCAGACTGGAGGGGGCACAGATACGCAGTATTTT.

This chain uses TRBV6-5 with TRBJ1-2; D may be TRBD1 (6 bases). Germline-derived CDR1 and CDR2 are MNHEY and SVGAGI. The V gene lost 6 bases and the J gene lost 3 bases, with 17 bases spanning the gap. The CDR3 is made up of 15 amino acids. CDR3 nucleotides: TGTGCCAGCAGCCCCTCCCAGGGGAGTTACTATGGCTACACCTTC. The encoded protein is CASSPSQGSYYGYTF.

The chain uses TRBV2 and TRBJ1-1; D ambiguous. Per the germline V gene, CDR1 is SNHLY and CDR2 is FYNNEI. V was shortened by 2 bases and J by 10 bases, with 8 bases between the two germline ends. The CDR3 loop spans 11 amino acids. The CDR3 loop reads CASSEIVLAFF. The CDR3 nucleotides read TGTGCCAGCAGTGAAATCGTGTTAGCTTTCTTT.

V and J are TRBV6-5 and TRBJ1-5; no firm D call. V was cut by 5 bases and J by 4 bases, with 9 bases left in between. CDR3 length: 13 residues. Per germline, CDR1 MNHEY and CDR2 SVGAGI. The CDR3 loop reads CASSRGPNQPQHF. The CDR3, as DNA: TGTGCCAGCAGTAGAGGTCCTAATCAGCCCCAGCATTTT.

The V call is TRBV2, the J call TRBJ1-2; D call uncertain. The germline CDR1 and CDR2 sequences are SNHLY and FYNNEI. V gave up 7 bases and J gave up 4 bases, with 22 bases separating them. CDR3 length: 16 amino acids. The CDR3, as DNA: TGTGCCAGCACCAAAGCCCTACCGGGGTCCACCTATGGCTACACCTTC. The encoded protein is CASTKALPGSTYGYTF.

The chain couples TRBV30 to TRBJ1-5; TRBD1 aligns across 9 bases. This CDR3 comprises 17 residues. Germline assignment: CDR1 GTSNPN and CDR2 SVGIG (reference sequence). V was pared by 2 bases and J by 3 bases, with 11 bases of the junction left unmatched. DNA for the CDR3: TGTGCCTGGAGTCATGATCGGCGGGACAGGGTCAATCAGCCCCAGCATTTT. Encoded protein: CAWSHDRRDRVNQPQHF. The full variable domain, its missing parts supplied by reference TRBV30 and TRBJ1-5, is SQTIHQWPATLVQPVGSPLSLECTVEGTSNPNLYWYRQAAGRGLQLLFYSVGIGQISSEVPQNLSASRPQDRQFILSSKKLLLSDSGFYLCAWSHDRRDRVNQPQHFGDGTRLSIL.

The CDR3 sequence: CSVEKIGTGRKGEQFF. In DNA form, the CDR3 reads TGCAGCGTTGAAAAAATTGGGACAGGGAGAAAAGGTGAGCAGTTCTTC. The rearrangement uses TRBV29-1 and TRBJ2-1, with 9 positions matching TRBD1. The CDR3 runs to 16 residues. Germline lookup yields CDR1 SQVTM and CDR2 ANQGSEA. J lost 9 bases, V lost 2 bases, and 14 bases had no gene match.

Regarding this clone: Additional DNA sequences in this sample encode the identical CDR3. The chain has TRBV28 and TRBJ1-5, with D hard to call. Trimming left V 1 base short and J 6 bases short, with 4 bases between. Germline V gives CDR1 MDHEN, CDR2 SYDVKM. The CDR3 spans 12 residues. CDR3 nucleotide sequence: TGTGCCAGCAGTTTATTGAGTCAGCCCCAGCATTTT. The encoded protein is CASSLLSQPQHF. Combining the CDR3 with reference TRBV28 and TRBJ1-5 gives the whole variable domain DVKVTQSSRYLVKRTGEKVFLECVQDMDHENMFWYRQDPGLGLRLIYFSYDVKMKEKGDIPEGYSVSREKKERFSLILESASTNQTSMYLCASSLLSQPQHFGDGTRLSIL.

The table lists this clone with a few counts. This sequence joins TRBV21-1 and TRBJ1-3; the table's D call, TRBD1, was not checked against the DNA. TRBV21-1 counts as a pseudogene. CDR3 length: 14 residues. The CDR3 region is CASSSAGSGNTIYF. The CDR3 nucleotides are TGTGCCAGCAGCTCAGCAGGCTCTGGAAACACCATATATTTT.

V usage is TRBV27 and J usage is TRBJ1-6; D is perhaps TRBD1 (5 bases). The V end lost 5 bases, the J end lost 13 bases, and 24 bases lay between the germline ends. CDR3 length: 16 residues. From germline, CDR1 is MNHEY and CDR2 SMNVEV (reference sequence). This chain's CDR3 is CASSLRGGGMIHPLHF. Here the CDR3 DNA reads TGTGCCAGCAGTCTAAGGGGTGGGGGGATGATTCACCCCCTCCACTTT.

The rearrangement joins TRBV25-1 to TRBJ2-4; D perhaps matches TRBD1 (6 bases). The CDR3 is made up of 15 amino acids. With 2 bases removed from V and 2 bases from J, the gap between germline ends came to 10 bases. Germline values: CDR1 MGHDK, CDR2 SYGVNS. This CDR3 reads CASSEGWGPKNIQYF. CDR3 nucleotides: TGTGCCAGCAGTGAAGGGTGGGGGCCCAAAAACATTCAGTACTTC. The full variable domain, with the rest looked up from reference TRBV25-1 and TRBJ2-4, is EADIYQTPRYLVIGTGKKITLECSQTMGHDKMYWYQQDPGMELHLIHYSYGVNSTEKGDLSSESTVSRIRTEHFPLTLESARPSHTSQYLCASSEGWGPKNIQYFGAGTRLSVL.

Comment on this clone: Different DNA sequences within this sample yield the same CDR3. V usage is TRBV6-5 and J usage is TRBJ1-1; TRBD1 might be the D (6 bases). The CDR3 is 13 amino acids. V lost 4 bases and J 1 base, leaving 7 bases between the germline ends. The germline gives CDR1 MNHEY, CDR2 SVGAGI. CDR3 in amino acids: CASSLQGNTEAFF. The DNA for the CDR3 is TGTGCCAGCAGTTTACAGGGGAACACTGAAGCTTTCTTT.